This T cell receptor (beta chain) was observed in a study of response to subunit inactivated influenza vaccine. The junction had 8 bases not matched to a gene; V was cut back by 3 bases and J by 2 bases. The CDR3 sequence is 16 residues long. Germline CDR1 reads MGHRA; CDR2 reads YSYEKL. About this clonotype: Its matching antigen is unknown.

TCRdb re-called the RT-PCR reads with MiXCR, one entry per CDR3 protein. There are around 200,000 distinct CDR3 sequences in the sample; around 9% occur only once, and 11% lies in the top ten. Study-level results: Each seasonal influenza vaccination recruits few new T cells, the authors suggested.

This sample comprised non-naive T cells sorted from PBMCs, obtained on the day of vaccination. This chain uses TRBV4-1 with TRBJ2-3, with 7 bases matching TRBD2. The source of this sequence is a man aged 50 to 60 who received an inactivated influenza vaccine. The CDR3 region has the DNA TGCGCCAGCAGCCAGCGGGGGTCCTCAGACACAGATACGCAGTATTTT. Protein product: CASSQRGSSDTDTQYF.